This T cell receptor (beta chain) was retrieved from a study of T cell responses to AZD1222 COVID-19 vaccine. Findings and limits, study-wide: None of the repertoires were sampled until the peak T cell response had passed. Seropositive AZD1222 recipients at baseline numbered only six or seven. Unmutated variant regions are reportedly the target of nearly half of TCRs that are spike-specific. Donors were mostly white British, more females; clonal diversity possibly underestimated.

This CDR3 has 18 residues. The V end was cut by 6 bases, the J end by 3 bases, with 27 bases between. The germline CDR1 and CDR2 sequences are SGDLS and YYNGEE. As for this clone: Its antigen is currently unknown.

The method was immunoSEQ multiplex PCR; TCRdb's version includes in-frame clones alone and lacks a portion of them. The table has under 200,000 clones, about 92% seen once. This TCR was sampled from an adult in good health. The specimen comprised peripheral blood, sampled on day 0 of MenACWY control vaccination. The chain links TRBV9 to TRBJ1-1; maybe TRBD1 (5 bases). The CDR3 sequence is CASNTRRDPEGRYTEAFF. In DNA form, the CDR3 reads TGTGCCAGCAATACCCGCCGGGACCCTGAAGGAAGGTACACTGAAGCTTTCTTT.